Below, 31 T cell receptor beta chains from the same sample are listed, as sequenced in a study of blood T cell repertoires in COVID-19. Data came from immunoSEQ multiplex PCR; TCRdb stores just in-frame clones and leaves some out. The table includes 360,000 or so clones, around nine tenths detected once. Sequenced: PBMCs or T cells enriched from blood (not recorded which). These receptors all stem from a woman under 40 who had recovered from COVID-19.

V is TRBV2 and J is TRBJ2-7, with D maybe TRBD2 (6 bases). V was cut by 8 bases and J by 6 bases, with 17 bases left in between. The V gene's germline CDR1 is SNHLY and CDR2 FYNNEI. The CDR3 is 13 residues long. Written as DNA, the CDR3 is TGTGCCAGCGGTATGAGACTAGGAGGCGAGCAGTACTTC. It codes for CASGMRLGGEQYF.

The genes are TRBV5-1 and TRBJ2-7; D is perhaps TRBD1 (6 bases). CDR1 and CDR2 from the germline V gene are SGHRS and YFSETQ. V dropped 3 bases and J dropped 2 bases, with 15 bases sitting between them. The length of the CDR3 is 15 residues. The DNA of the CDR3 is TGCGCCAGCAGCTATAAAACGGACAGAACCTACGAGCAGTACTTC. It specifies CASSYKTDRTYEQYF.

The V call is TRBV5-3, the J call TRBJ1-5; D gene unclear. TRBV5-3 is an ORF; its function is uncertain. V was clipped by 4 bases and J by 0 bases, with 11 bases between them. The CDR3 has 15 amino acids. CDR3 sequence reads: CARSPDGNSNQPQHF. In nucleotides, the CDR3 is TGTGCCAGAAGCCCTGACGGGAATAGCAATCAGCCCCAGCATTTT.

The chain links TRBV5-8 to TRBJ2-5; TRBD1 aligns across 8 bases. V was pared by 4 bases and J by 7 bases, with 9 bases of the junction left unmatched. CDR3 length: 14 amino acids. Germline CDR1 reads SGHTS; CDR2 reads YDEGEE. DNA of the CDR3: TGTGCCAGCAGCGTCGGGACAGGCAGGTGGACCCAGTACTTC. This gives the protein CASSVGTGRWTQYF.

This clone turned up a few times. The V and J genes are TRBV6-5 and TRBJ2-7; D is perhaps TRBD2 (6 bases). Germline values: CDR1 MNHEY, CDR2 SVGAGI. CDR3 length: 13 residues. The germline V and J ends were trimmed by 9 bases and 3 bases, with 15 bases remaining between them. The CDR3 is CASTRGFSYEQYF. CDR3 DNA: TGTGCCAGTACCCGGGGGTTTAGCTACGAGCAGTACTTC.

The chain combines TRBV29-1 with TRBJ2-5; D is unclear. This CDR3 has 9 residues. V lost 5 bases and J lost 9, with 7 bases in between. The V gene's germline CDR1 is SQVTM and CDR2 ANQGSEA. The DNA for the CDR3 is TGCAGCGTTAGCTCTCCCCAGTACTTC. This translates into CSVSSPQYF.

This chain links TRBV28 with TRBJ2-7, with 10 bases fitting TRBD2. The trim removed 5 bases at V and 3 bases at J, leaving 13 bases unmatched. Germline-derived CDR1 and CDR2 are MDHEN and SYDVKM. The CDR3 has 17 residues. Here the CDR3 reads CASSRPPQREGIYEQYF. DNA of the CDR3: TGTGCCAGCAGTCGCCCCCCTCAGCGGGAGGGTATCTACGAGCAGTACTTC. The entire variable domain, with the rest obtained from reference TRBV28 and TRBJ2-7, is as follows: DVKVTQSSRYLVKRTGEKVFLECVQDMDHENMFWYRQDPGLGLRLIYFSYDVKMKEKGDIPEGYSVSREKKERFSLILESASTNQTSMYLCASSRPPQREGIYEQYFGPGTRLTVT.

This clone was observed a handful of times. This sequence joins TRBV3-1 (or the pseudogene TRBV3-2) and TRBJ2-1; 7 positions agree with TRBD2. Trimming cost V 5 bases and J 4 bases; bases outside gene matches: 11. This CDR3 is built from 16 residues. Germline V CDR1 and CDR2: LGHDT, YNNKEL (reference sequence). The CDR3 nucleotides read TGTGCCAGCAGCGCTAGGACTAGTAACACTTACAATGAGCAGTTCTTC. It is translated as CASSARTSNTYNEQFF.

This clone was recorded a few times. V is TRBV19 and J is TRBJ1-2; 10 nucleotides match TRBD1. In germline, CDR1 is LNHDA, CDR2 SQIVND (reference sequence). With V trimmed by 4 bases and J by 4 bases, 3 bases remained unmatched. The CDR3 runs to 14 residues. CDR3 residues: CASSTTGGGYGYTF. CDR3 nucleotides: TGTGCCAGTAGTACGACAGGGGGCGGCTATGGCTACACCTTC.

The J gene is TRBJ2-3, the V gene TRBV2; D possibly corresponds to TRBD1 (5 bases). The ends were cut back, 7 bases at V and 0 bases at J, with 14 bases in the middle. The germline gives CDR1 SNHLY, CDR2 FYNNEI. The CDR3 is made up of 15 amino acids. The CDR3 reads CASIAGQGSTDTQYF. As DNA, the CDR3 is TGTGCCAGCATCGCAGGGCAGGGCAGCACAGATACGCAGTATTTT. The complete variable domain, with remaining parts taken from reference TRBV2 and TRBJ2-3, reads EPEVTQTPSHQVTQMGQEVILRCVPISNHLYFYWYRQILGQKVEFLVSFYNNEISEKSEIFDDQFSVERPDGSNFTLKIRSTKLEDSAMYFCASIAGQGSTDTQYFGPGTRLTVL.

This chain connects TRBV3-1 (or the pseudogene TRBV3-2) to TRBJ2-5, with D possibly matching TRBD1 (5 bases). The CDR3 has 11 residues. Deletions cut 3 bases from V and 7 bases from J, with 6 bases between. Germline values: CDR1 LGHDT, CDR2 YNNKEL (reference sequence). The CDR3, as DNA: TGTGCCAGCAGCCACCAGGGGACCCAGTACTTC. Translating gives CASSHQGTQYF.

The rearrangement joins TRBV30 to TRBJ1-3; tentative D call: TRBD1 (5 bases). Trimming took off 8 bases at V and 0 bases at J, with 14 bases between the two ends. The length of the CDR3 is 14 residues. Germline CDR1 is GTSNPN and CDR2 is SVGIG (reference sequence). This CDR3 is CARQHRLSGNTIYF. DNA for the CDR3: TGTGCCCGCCAGCACAGGCTCTCTGGAAACACCATATATTTT.

A note on this clone: A read error may produce the germline difference seen at one junction end. The rearrangement joins TRBV28 to TRBJ2-4; TRBD1 agrees at 8 bases. Germline CDR1 is MDHEN and CDR2 is SYDVKM. The CDR3 has 11 amino acids. The CDR3 DNA follows: TGTGCCAGCAGTAGTAGACAGGGGCTCATCTTC. It is translated as CASSSRQGLIF.

The chain uses TRBV2 and TRBJ1-5; D might be TRBD1 (5 bases). From germline, CDR1 is SNHLY and CDR2 FYNNEI. The ends were cut back, 5 bases at V and 9 bases at J, with 11 bases in the middle. This CDR3 comprises 12 residues. The CDR3 DNA is TGTGCCAGCAGTCGTCAGGGATCGCCCCAGCATTTT. Translated, it gives CASSRQGSPQHF.

This sequence joins TRBV6-5 and TRBJ1-4; TRBD1 might be the D (5 bases). V was trimmed by 6 bases and J by 13 bases, leaving 18 bases between them. This CDR3 has 13 residues. Per the germline V gene, CDR1 is MNHEY and CDR2 is SVGAGI. DNA of the CDR3: TGTGCCAGCAGCCTGGGGGGGTCCCAACGACTGTTTTTT. Encoded protein: CASSLGGSQRLFF.

The chain couples TRBV7-8 to TRBJ1-5; TRBD1 agrees at 9 bases. The CDR3 spans 16 residues. The germline V gene encodes CDR1 SGHVS and CDR2 FQNEAQ. Germline trimming cut 5 bases from V and 4 bases from J; bases unmatched to any gene: 9. The CDR3 is CASSPHQTGGNQPQHF. The CDR3 DNA reads TGTGCCAGCAGCCCACATCAGACAGGGGGAAATCAGCCCCAGCATTTT.

The chain couples TRBV5-4 to TRBJ1-2, with 9 positions matching TRBD1. Trimming removed 2 bases from V and 1 base from J; junction bases left unmatched: 6. The CDR3 extends over 16 amino acids. The germline V gene encodes CDR1 SGHNT and CDR2 YYREEE (reference sequence). This CDR3 is CASSFVGTGHNYGYTF. DNA of the CDR3: TGTGCCAGCAGCTTCGTCGGGACAGGGCATAACTATGGCTACACCTTC.

This clone showed up just a few times. The V and J genes are TRBV3-1 (or the pseudogene TRBV3-2) and TRBJ2-7, with 11 bases fitting TRBD2. This CDR3 has 15 residues. Germline V gene sequence: CDR1 LGHDT, CDR2 YNNKEL (reference sequence). Trimming took 6 bases from V and 0 from J; bases not matched to a gene: 4. The CDR3 is CASSPLAGDSYEQYF. The DNA for the CDR3 is TGTGCCAGCAGTCCACTAGCGGGGGACTCCTACGAGCAGTACTTC.

This sequence joins TRBV2 and TRBJ2-1; TRBD2 agrees at 7 bases. CDR1 and CDR2 from the germline V gene are SNHLY and FYNNEI. V shed 6 bases and J 0 bases; nucleotides not matched to a gene: 8. This CDR3 comprises 16 residues. In DNA form, the CDR3 reads TGTGCCAGCAGACGATCTAGCGGTACCTCCTACAATGAGCAGTTCTTC. It translates to CASRRSSGTSYNEQFF.

The chain joins TRBV19 to TRBJ1-3; 9 bases fit TRBD1. The germline V gene encodes CDR1 LNHDA and CDR2 SQIVND (reference sequence). V lost 3 bases and J lost 0; bases outside the gene matches: 9. This CDR3 has 18 amino acids. Written as DNA, the CDR3 is TGTGCCAGTAGTATTGGCCCGGGACAGGGCTACTCTGGAAACACCATATATTTT. Translation: CASSIGPGQGYSGNTIYF.

The chain combines TRBV6-5 with TRBJ1-1; the D is unclear. Germline loops: CDR1 MNHEY, CDR2 SVGAGI. V gave up 5 bases and J gave up 3 bases, with 10 bases separating them. This CDR3 is 13 amino acids long. CDR3 nucleotide sequence: TGTGCCAGCAGTCGTACACGCTACACTGAAGCTTTCTTT. It is translated as CASSRTRYTEAFF.

This chain uses TRBV9 with TRBJ2-1; D uncertain. CDR1 is SGDLS and CDR2 is YYNGEE in the germline V gene. There are 12 residues in the CDR3. With 4 bases removed from V and 13 bases from J, the gap between germline ends came to 15 bases. The CDR3 nucleotides are TGTGCCAGCAGCCGTGTAGGCAGGCGACAGTTCTTC. Its protein is CASSRVGRRQFF.

This clone has only a few counts. The rearrangement uses TRBV7-3 and TRBJ2-7; 10 positions match TRBD2. This CDR3 is built from 14 residues. CDR1 is SGHTA, CDR2 FQGTGA, per germline. V dropped 5 bases and J dropped 4; count of bases not matched to a gene: 5. The CDR3 DNA reads as TGTGCCAGCAGCCATAGCGGGGGGAAGTACGAGCAGTACTTC. It yields the protein CASSHSGGKYEQYF. The full variable domain, its missing parts supplied by reference TRBV7-3 and TRBJ2-7, is GAGVSQTPSNKVTEKGKYVELRCDPISGHTALYWYRQSLGQGPEFLIYFQGTGAADDSGLPNDRFFAVRPEGSVSTLKIQRTERGDSAVYLCASSHSGGKYEQYFGPGTRLTVT.

The V gene is TRBV11-2, the J gene TRBJ2-7, with no clear D. Germline V CDR1 and CDR2: SGHAT, FQNNGV. The CDR3 loop spans 13 amino acids. V was clipped by 3 bases and J by 6 bases, with 12 bases between them. The CDR3 spells CASSFGTAIEQYF. DNA of the CDR3: TGTGCCAGCAGCTTCGGCACAGCCATCGAGCAGTACTTC.

The genes are TRBV2 and TRBJ2-5; D uncertain. The CDR3 extends over 14 amino acids. Trimming pared 7 bases from V and 2 bases from J, leaving 14 bases between. Per the germline V gene, CDR1 is SNHLY and CDR2 is FYNNEI. CDR3 in DNA: TGTGCCAGCACTACAGTACCAGTACAAGAGACCCAGTACTTC. Translating it yields CASTTVPVQETQYF.

The chain uses TRBV19 and TRBJ2-2, with TRBD2 matching 8 bases. The junction had 7 bases not matched to a gene; V was cut back by 8 bases and J by 5 bases. CDR1 is LNHDA, CDR2 SQIVND, per germline (reference sequence). The CDR3 has 14 amino acids. Written as DNA, the CDR3 is TGTGCCAGTTCGAGCGGGAGAGTTACCGGGGAGCTGTTTTTT. It encodes CASSSGRVTGELFF.

The chain carries TRBV5-1 and TRBJ2-2; 7 bases line up with TRBD1. This CDR3 region has 15 residues. V lost 2 bases to trimming and J lost 1 base; unmatched junction nucleotides: 2. In germline, CDR1 is SGHRS, CDR2 YFSETQ. In DNA form, the CDR3 reads TGCGCCAGCAGCTTAGACAGGGAGAACACCGGGGAGCTGTTTTTT. Its translation is CASSLDRENTGELFF.

The genes are TRBV13 and TRBJ2-7, with 8 bases fitting TRBD1. Germline values: CDR1 PRHDT, CDR2 FYEKMQ (reference sequence). The CDR3 loop spans 14 amino acids. Trimming cost V 4 bases and J 0 bases; bases outside gene matches: 2. The CDR3 here is CASSWTGSSYEQYF. For the CDR3, the DNA is TGTGCCAGCAGCTGGACAGGGTCCTCCTACGAGCAGTACTTC. The full variable domain, its missing parts supplied by reference TRBV13 and TRBJ2-7, is AAGVIQSPRHLIKEKRETATLKCYPIPRHDTVYWYQQGPGQDPQFLISFYEKMQSDKGSIPDRFSAQQFSDYHSELNMSSLELGDSALYFCASSWTGSSYEQYFGPGTRLTVT.

The genes are TRBV27 and TRBJ2-2, with a weak D call TRBD1 (6 bases). The germline V and J ends were trimmed by 5 bases and 3 bases, with 13 bases remaining between them. The germline CDR1 and CDR2 sequences are MNHEY and SMNVEV (reference sequence). The CDR3 runs to 15 residues. CDR3 sequence (DNA): TGTGCCAGCAGTCCACAGGGAAGGGACACCGGGGAGCTGTTTTTT. It codes for CASSPQGRDTGELFF.

This clone was seen once. The chain is built from TRBV19 and TRBJ2-1, with 8 nucleotides matching TRBD1. The CDR3 covers 15 residues. Germline-derived CDR1 and CDR2 are LNHDA and SQIVND (reference sequence). V lost 3 bases and J lost 6; bases outside the gene matches: 7. The CDR3 sequence is CASSMGQGARNEQFF. CDR3 DNA: TGTGCCAGTAGTATGGGGCAGGGGGCACGCAATGAGCAGTTCTTC.

The V and J genes are TRBV19 and TRBJ2-7; TRBD1 matches at 9 bases. The V gene's germline CDR1 is LNHDA and CDR2 SQIVND (reference sequence). The ends lost 6 bases at V and 5 bases at J; junction bases unmatched: 17. The CDR3 has 17 residues. For the CDR3, the DNA is TGTGCCAGTAGCCGGGGACAGGGACAAGCTGGGGGAGACGAGCAGTACTTC. Amino acid sequence: CASSRGQGQAGGDEQYF.